This T cell receptor (beta chain) was retrieved from a study of shared clonotypes between healthy human individuals. Across the whole study: The plates for each donor numbered three CD4 naive, three CD4 memory, two CD8 naive and one CD8 memory. Broader study findings: Generally, estimated richness proved larger in naive subsets than it did in memory subsets.

This clone was counted a single time. Its target is not known. CD45RO-negative CD8 cells positively selected for CCR7 made up the naive population, which excluded terminally differentiated effector memory CD45RA+ cells. There are 15 residues in the CDR3. With 7 bases removed from V and 7 bases from J, the gap between germline ends came to 23 bases. Germline loops: CDR1 SGHDT, CDR2 YYEEEE. Clones were sequenced by immunoSEQ multiplex PCR, and TCRdb holds only the in-frame ones, with some missing. The repertoire holds about 2 million clones, with approximately 94% as singletons. The TCR was taken from a man aged 18 to 29 in good health. V and J are TRBV5-6 and TRBJ1-2, with D unresolved. The sample taken for sequencing was naive CD8+ T cells sorted from blood. The DNA for the CDR3 is TGTGCCAGCGCCGGTTGGGGTGGCTCTCCTTTTGGCTACACCTTC. This gives the protein CASAGWGGSPFGYTF.